These 16 T cell receptor beta chains share one sample of origin, sequenced in a study of PD-1 blockade in classical Hodgkin lymphoma. Libraries were prepared by immunoSEQ multiplex PCR; TCRdb keeps only in-frame clonotypes and omits some of them. The repertoire holds about 110,000 clones, with approximately 90% as singletons. Every patient had relapsed following autologous stem cell transplantation, and cohorts differed in brentuximab vedotin exposure. Sequenced material: peripheral blood mononuclear cells (PBMCs), taken before the second cycle of nivolumab. Receptors were obtained from a human donor with classical Hodgkin lymphoma.

The table lists this clone with a few counts. The gene calls are TRBV15 and TRBJ1-2; D remains unclear. Looked up from germline, CDR1 is LNHNV and CDR2 is YYDKDF (reference sequence). V lost 0 bases, J lost 0 bases, and 11 bases lay in between. The length of the CDR3 is 16 residues. CDR3 in amino acids: CATSREWGDANYGYTF. The CDR3 bases are TGTGCCACCAGCAGAGAATGGGGAGATGCTAACTATGGCTACACCTTC.

This clone came up once. V gene TRBV29-1 combines with J gene TRBJ2-5; D perhaps matches TRBD1 (6 bases). This CDR3 is built from 13 residues. V gave up 4 bases and J gave up 5 bases, with 14 bases separating them. Germline loops: CDR1 SQVTM, CDR2 ANQGSEA. In nucleotides, the CDR3 is TGCAGCGTTGGGAAGGGGGTGGCCGAGACCCAGTACTTC. Translating it yields CSVGKGVAETQYF.

The CDR3 DNA follows: TGTGCCAGTAGTATGGACCAGACGCCTGAAGCTTTCTTT. Its translation is CASSMDQTPEAFF. The gene calls are TRBV19 and TRBJ1-1; no clear D. This CDR3 contains 13 residues. Trimming removed 3 bases at V and 6 bases at J, with 11 bases between. Germline CDR1 and CDR2: LNHDA and SQIVND (reference sequence).

The chain is built from TRBV5-4 and TRBJ2-3; maybe TRBD2 (6 bases). CDR1 is SGHNT and CDR2 is YYREEE in the germline V gene (reference sequence). V dropped 6 bases and J dropped 3 bases, with 17 bases sitting between them. The CDR3 contains 15 residues. The CDR3 spells CASMRRDWGTDTQYF. The DNA for the CDR3 is TGTGCCAGCATGCGCCGGGACTGGGGAACAGATACGCAGTATTTT.

This chain connects TRBV5-6 to TRBJ1-5; no clear D gene. Germline assignment: CDR1 SGHDT and CDR2 YYEEEE. The germline V and J ends were trimmed by 0 bases and 7 bases, with 14 bases remaining between them. The CDR3 sequence is 15 residues long. For the CDR3, the DNA is TGTGCCAGCAGCTTGGGGGTGCCGGTAGGCCAGCCCCAGCATTTT. It codes for CASSLGVPVGQPQHF. The variable domain in full, with the rest retrieved from reference TRBV5-6 and TRBJ1-5, is DAGVTQSPTHLIKTRGQQVTLRCSPKSGHDTVSWYQQALGQGPQFIFQYYEEEERQRGNFPDRFSGHQFPNYSSELNVNALLLGDSALYLCASSLGVPVGQPQHFGDGTRLSIL.

The J gene is TRBJ1-2, the V gene TRBV11-3; D unresolved. Per germline, CDR1 SGHNT and CDR2 YENEEA. V lost 1 base to trimming and J lost 8 bases, with 14 bases between them. CDR3 length equals 14 residues. DNA for the CDR3: TGTGCCAGCAGCTTAGGACCGTCAGGCGACGGCTACACCTTC. This translates into CASSLGPSGDGYTF. The whole variable domain, filled in from reference TRBV11-3 and TRBJ1-2, reads EAGVVQSPRYKIIEKKQPVAFWCNPISGHNTLYWYLQNLGQGPELLIRYENEEAVDDSQLPKDRFSAERLKGVDSTLKIQPAELGDSAVYLCASSLGPSGDGYTFGSGTRLTVV.

V usage is TRBV5-5 and J usage is TRBJ2-2, with 10 bases that match TRBD2. Germline CDR1 SGHKS, CDR2 YYEKEE (reference sequence). The V segment lost 4 bases and the J segment 4 bases; nucleotides outside the gene matches: 7. The CDR3 runs 16 residues. This CDR3 is CASSEPSGSTTGELFF. The CDR3 coding sequence is TGTGCCAGCAGCGAACCTAGCGGGAGTACCACCGGGGAGCTGTTTTTT.

The CDR3 sequence is CASSFTGELFF. The CDR3 bases are TGTGCCAGCAGCTTCACCGGGGAGCTGTTTTTT. The chain links TRBV7-8 to TRBJ2-2; D uncertain. V was shortened by 3 bases and J by 4 bases, with 0 bases between the two germline ends. The CDR3 has 11 residues. Per the germline V gene, CDR1 is SGHVS and CDR2 is FQNEAQ. Using reference TRBV7-8 and TRBJ2-2 for the parts outside the CDR3, the full variable domain is GAGVSQSPRYKVAKRGQDVALRCDPISGHVSLFWYQQALGQGPEFLTYFQNEAQLDKSGLPSDRFFAERPEGSVSTLKIQRTQQEDSAVYLCASSFTGELFFGEGSRLTVL.

The chain uses TRBV2 and TRBJ2-7, with 10 bases lining up with TRBD2. The CDR3 loop spans 13 amino acids. Germline lookup yields CDR1 SNHLY and CDR2 FYNNEI. The J segment lost 9 bases and the V segment lost 9 bases, leaving 11 bases of the junction unmatched. The DNA for the CDR3 is TGTGCCAGTCTCCCTCCTAGCGGGAGCGTGCAGTACTTC. This translates into CASLPPSGSVQYF.

V and J are TRBV23-1 and TRBJ1-5; a possible D gene is TRBD1 (5 bases). TRBV23-1 is an open reading frame, and its role is uncertain. Between the trimmed V and J ends, which lost 2 bases and 1 base, there was a span of 9 bases. This CDR3 has 15 amino acids. The CDR3: CASSQGTWSNQPQHF. CDR3 in DNA: TGCGCCAGCAGTCAAGGGACTTGGAGCAATCAGCCCCAGCATTTT.

The chain couples TRBV28 to TRBJ2-1, with D possibly called TRBD1 or TRBD2 (5 bases each). Trimming removed 5 bases at V and 4 bases at J, with 15 bases between. The CDR3 runs to 15 residues. Looked up from germline, CDR1 is MDHEN and CDR2 is SYDVKM. CDR3 protein: CASSTGLAGYNEQFF. The CDR3 DNA reads as TGTGCCAGCAGTACGGGGCTTGCGGGTTACAATGAGCAGTTCTTC.

In regard to this clone: Other DNA sequences in the sample encode the same CDR3. The chain carries TRBV30 and TRBJ2-2; TRBD2 is a possible D gene (5 bases). With 3 bases removed from V and 3 bases from J, the gap between germline ends came to 11 bases. The CDR3 covers 14 residues. Germline V gene lookup returns CDR1 GTSNPN and CDR2 SVGIG (reference sequence). The CDR3 protein is CAWRRGRDTGELFF. CDR3 nucleotide sequence: TGTGCCTGGAGGCGAGGGCGGGACACCGGGGAGCTGTTTTTT. The full variable domain, rest sourced from reference TRBV30 and TRBJ2-2, is SQTIHQWPATLVQPVGSPLSLECTVEGTSNPNLYWYRQAAGRGLQLLFYSVGIGQISSEVPQNLSASRPQDRQFILSSKKLLLSDSGFYLCAWRRGRDTGELFFGEGSRLTVL.

The chain joins TRBV20-1 to TRBJ1-3; no clear D gene. CDR1 is DFQATT, CDR2 SNEGSKA, per germline (reference sequence). The length of the CDR3 is 11 residues. Trimming took off 1 base at V and 7 bases at J, with 5 bases between the two ends. The DNA for the CDR3 is TGCAGTGCTAGAGCGGGGAACACCATATATTTT. Protein sequence: CSARAGNTIYF.

Written as DNA, the CDR3 is TGCGCCAGCAGTGATACAGGGGTCGGCTACACCTTC. It codes for CASSDTGVGYTF. The V call is TRBV10-2, the J call TRBJ1-2, with 7 nucleotides matching TRBD1. The CDR3 has 12 residues. V lost 3 bases and J lost 8; bases outside the gene matches: 3. The V gene's germline CDR1 is WSHSY and CDR2 SAAADI.

The chain links TRBV19 to TRBJ1-5; D ambiguous. This CDR3 is built from 17 residues. CDR1 is LNHDA and CDR2 is SQIVND in the germline V gene (reference sequence). V lost 3 bases and J 0 bases, leaving 15 bases between the germline ends. The CDR3 DNA reads as TGTGCCAGTAGTATTCGGGCAGCGCATAATAGCAATCAGCCCCAGCATTTT. Translated: CASSIRAAHNSNQPQHF.

The rearrangement uses TRBV7-2 and TRBJ2-7; 13 positions agree with TRBD2. V lost 4 bases, J lost 0 bases, and 9 bases stayed unmatched. Germline CDR1 reads SGHTA; CDR2 reads FQGNSA. This CDR3 is built from 18 residues. The CDR3 loop reads CASSSPGLAGLSSYEQYF. The DNA of the CDR3 is TGTGCCAGCAGCTCGCCGGGACTAGCGGGATTAAGCTCCTACGAGCAGTACTTC.